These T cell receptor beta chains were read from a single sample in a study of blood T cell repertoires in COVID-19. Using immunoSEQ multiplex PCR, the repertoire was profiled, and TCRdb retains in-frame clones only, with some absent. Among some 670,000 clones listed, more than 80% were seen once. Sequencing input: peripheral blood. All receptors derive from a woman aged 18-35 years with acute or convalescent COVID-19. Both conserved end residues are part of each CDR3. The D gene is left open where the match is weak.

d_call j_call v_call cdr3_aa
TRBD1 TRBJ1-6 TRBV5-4 CASSLFRGRDNSPLHF
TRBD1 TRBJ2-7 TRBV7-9 CASSWFIGDIGTEEQYF
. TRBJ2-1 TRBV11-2 CASTPIAPYNEQFF
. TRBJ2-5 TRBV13 CASSLAGRQETQYF
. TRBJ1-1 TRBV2 CASRLGGGNTEAFF
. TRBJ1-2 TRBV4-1 CASSRWANTQFSWGYTF
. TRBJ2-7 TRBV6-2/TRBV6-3 CASSYFGDEQYF
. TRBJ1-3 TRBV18 CASSRVSDNSGNTIYF
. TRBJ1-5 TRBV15 CATGITGSQPQHF
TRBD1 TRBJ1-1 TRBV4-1 CASSQGWGTVNTEAFF
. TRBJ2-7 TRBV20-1 CSAIQGYEQYF
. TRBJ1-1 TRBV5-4 CASSFGSGTEAFF
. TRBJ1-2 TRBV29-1 CSVDGGYRYGYTF
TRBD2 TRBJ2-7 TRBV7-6 CASSLGGGGPYEQYF
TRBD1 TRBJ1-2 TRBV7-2 CASSLGQGAYGYTF
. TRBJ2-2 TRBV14 CASSRRSTGELFF
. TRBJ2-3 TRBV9 CASSVNTLGTDTQYF
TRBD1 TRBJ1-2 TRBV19 CASSRQDLDRGNGYTF
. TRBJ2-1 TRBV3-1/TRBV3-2 CASSQFSVGEQFF
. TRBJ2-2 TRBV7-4 CASSTDRRENTGELFF
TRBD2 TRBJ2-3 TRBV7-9 CASSSTSGGAHTQYF
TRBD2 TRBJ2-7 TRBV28 CASHHSGSYEQYF
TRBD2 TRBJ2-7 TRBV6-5 CASSYLSGGQYEQYF
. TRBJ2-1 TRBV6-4 CASSPAEGGYNEQFF
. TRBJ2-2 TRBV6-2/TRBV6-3 CASSSGLYNTGELFF
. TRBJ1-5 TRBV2 CASSDGDTNQPQHF
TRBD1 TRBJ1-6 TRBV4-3 CASSQDRGSSYNSPLHF
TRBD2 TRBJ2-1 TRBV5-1 CASSTAGTSGANEQFF
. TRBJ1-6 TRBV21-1 CASSSRDTLNSPLHF
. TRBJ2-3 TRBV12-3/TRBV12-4 CASTPSTDTQYF
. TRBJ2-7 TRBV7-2 CASSPQALGETYEQYF
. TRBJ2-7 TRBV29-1 CSVTGTKNSYEQYF